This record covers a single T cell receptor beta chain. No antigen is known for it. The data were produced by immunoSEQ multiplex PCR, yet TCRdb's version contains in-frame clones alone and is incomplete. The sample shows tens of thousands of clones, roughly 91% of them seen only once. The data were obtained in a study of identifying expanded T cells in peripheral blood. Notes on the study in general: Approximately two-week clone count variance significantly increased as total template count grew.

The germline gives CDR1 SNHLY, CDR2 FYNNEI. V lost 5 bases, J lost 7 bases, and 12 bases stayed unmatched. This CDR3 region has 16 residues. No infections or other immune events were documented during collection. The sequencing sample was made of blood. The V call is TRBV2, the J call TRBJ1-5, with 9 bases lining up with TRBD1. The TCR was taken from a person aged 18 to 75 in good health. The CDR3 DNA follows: TGTGCCAGCAGTAAAAACAGGGGGCCCCGAAAGCAGCCCCAGCATTTT. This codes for CASSKNRGPRKQPQHF.